Sequencing of this T cell receptor (beta chain) was carried out in a study of cytomegalovirus exposure and HLA in healthy donors. The V gene lost 2 bases and the J gene lost 2 bases, with 7 bases spanning the gap. In germline, CDR1 is SGHNT, CDR2 YENEEA. CDR3 length: 13 residues. 13 Jbeta primers and 60 Vbeta primers were used for the PCR. TCRdb keeps only in-frame clones here, not all; method: immunoSEQ multiplex PCR. Altogether around 130,000 clones are present, around 77% being singletons, with the ten largest covering around 5%. This rearrangement joins TRBV11-3 to TRBJ2-7; tentatively, D is TRBD1 (6 bases). The sample taken for sequencing was PBMCs. The TCR sequence derives from a young man in good health and CMV-seronegative. The DNA of the CDR3 is TGTGCCAGCAGCTTATCAGGGGCCTACGAGCAGTACTTC. Translated, it gives CASSLSGAYEQYF.